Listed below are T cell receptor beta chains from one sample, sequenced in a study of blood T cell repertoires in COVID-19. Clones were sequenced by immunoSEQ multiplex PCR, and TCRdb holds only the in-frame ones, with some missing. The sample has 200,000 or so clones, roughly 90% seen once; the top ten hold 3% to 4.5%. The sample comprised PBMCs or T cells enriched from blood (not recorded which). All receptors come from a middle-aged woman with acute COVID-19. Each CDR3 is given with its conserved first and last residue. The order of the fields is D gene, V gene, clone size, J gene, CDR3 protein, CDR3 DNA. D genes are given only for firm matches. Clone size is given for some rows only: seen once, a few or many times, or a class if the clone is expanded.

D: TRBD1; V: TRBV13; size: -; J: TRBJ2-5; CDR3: CASSPRTGQETQYF; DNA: TGTGCCAGCAGCCCAAGGACAGGGCAAGAGACCCAGTACTTC
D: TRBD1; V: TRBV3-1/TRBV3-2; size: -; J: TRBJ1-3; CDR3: CASSRNRGLLVDTIYF; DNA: TGTGCCAGCAGCCGAAACAGGGGGCTTCTCGTTGACACCATATATTTT
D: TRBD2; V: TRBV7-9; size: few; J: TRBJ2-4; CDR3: CASSISGGTRKDIQYF; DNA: TGTGCCAGCAGCATTAGCGGGGGGACGAGGAAGGACATTCAGTACTTC
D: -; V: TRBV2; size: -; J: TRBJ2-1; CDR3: CASRGQVTNEQFF; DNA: TGTGCCAGCAGGGGACAAGTTACCAATGAGCAGTTCTTC
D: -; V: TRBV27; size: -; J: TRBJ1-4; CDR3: CASRRGGRDEKLFF; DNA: TGTGCCAGCAGGCGCGGGGGGCGTGATGAAAAACTGTTTTTT
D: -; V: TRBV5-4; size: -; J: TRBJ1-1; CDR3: CASSLGQREAFF; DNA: TGTGCCAGCAGCCTAGGACAGCGTGAAGCTTTCTTT
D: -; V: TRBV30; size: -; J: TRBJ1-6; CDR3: CAWSVRGGNSPLHF; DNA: TGTGCCTGGAGTGTACGAGGGGGAAATTCACCCCTCCACTTT
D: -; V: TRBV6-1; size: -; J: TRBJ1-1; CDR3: CASSEPSRNTEAFF; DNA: TGTGCCAGCAGTGAGCCCTCGAGGAACACTGAAGCTTTCTTT
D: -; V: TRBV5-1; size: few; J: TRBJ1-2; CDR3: CASSPDSTPNYGYTF; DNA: TGCGCCAGCAGCCCGGACAGCACTCCTAACTATGGCTACACCTTC
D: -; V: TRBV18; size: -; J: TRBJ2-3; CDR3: CASSPGLGGDTQYF; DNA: TGTGCCAGCTCACCCGGACTAGGGGGAGATACGCAGTATTTT
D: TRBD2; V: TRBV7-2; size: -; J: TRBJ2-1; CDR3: CASSSDGLAGNEQFF; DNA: TGTGCCAGCAGCTCCGACGGACTAGCGGGCAATGAGCAGTTCTTC
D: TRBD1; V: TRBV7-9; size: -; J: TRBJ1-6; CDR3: CASSLTIPGTGQGSPLHF; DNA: TGTGCCAGCAGCTTAACCATTCCCGGGACAGGGCAGGGTTCACCCCTCCACTTT
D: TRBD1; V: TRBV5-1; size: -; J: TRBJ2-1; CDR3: CASSWSGTDYNEQFF; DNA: TGCGCCAGCAGCTGGTCCGGGACAGACTACAATGAGCAGTTCTTC
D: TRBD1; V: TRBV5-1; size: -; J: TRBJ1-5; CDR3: CARKETGTGASNQPQHF; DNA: TGCGCCAGGAAAGAGACCGGGACAGGGGCAAGCAATCAGCCCCAGCATTTT
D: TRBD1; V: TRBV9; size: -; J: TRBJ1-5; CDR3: CASSVGTGGQPQHF; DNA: TGTGCCAGCAGCGTAGGAACAGGGGGTCAGCCCCAGCATTTT
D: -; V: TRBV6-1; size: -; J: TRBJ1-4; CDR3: CASSEVTPAGKLFF; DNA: TGTGCCAGCAGTGAAGTTACCCCGGCGGGAAAACTGTTTTTT
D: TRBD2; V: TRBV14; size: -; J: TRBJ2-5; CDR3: CASSPLAGGLLGQYF; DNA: TGTGCCAGCAGCCCCCTAGCGGGGGGGTTGTTAGGCCAGTACTTC
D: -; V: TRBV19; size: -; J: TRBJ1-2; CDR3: CASSIVVGDGYTF; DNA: TGTGCCAGTAGTATAGTCGTAGGGGATGGCTACACCTTC
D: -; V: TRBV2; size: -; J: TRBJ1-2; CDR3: CASSKVGGEYGYTF; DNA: TGTGCCAGCAGTAAAGTGGGGGGGGAGTATGGCTACACCTTC
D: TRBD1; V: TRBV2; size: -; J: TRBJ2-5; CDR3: CASRDRGSETQYF; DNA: TGTGCCAGCAGAGACAGGGGGTCAGAGACCCAGTACTTC
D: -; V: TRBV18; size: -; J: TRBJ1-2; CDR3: CASSPPGQGTYGYTF; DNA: TGTGCCAGCTCACCACCGGGGCAGGGAACCTATGGCTACACCTTC
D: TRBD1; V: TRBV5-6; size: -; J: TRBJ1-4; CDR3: CASSLAGTGGEKLFF; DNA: TGTGCCAGCAGCTTGGCCGGGACAGGGGGTGAAAAACTGTTTTTT
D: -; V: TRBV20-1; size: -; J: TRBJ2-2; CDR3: CSASEAGRRTGELFF; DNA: TGCAGTGCTAGTGAAGCAGGGCGGAGAACCGGGGAGCTGTTTTTT
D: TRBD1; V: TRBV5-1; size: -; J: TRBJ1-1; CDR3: CASSRGQGLHEAFF; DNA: TGCGCCAGCAGCCGCGGACAGGGCTTACATGAAGCTTTCTTT
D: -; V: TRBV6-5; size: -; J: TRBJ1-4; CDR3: CASSYSFGEKLFF; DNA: TGTGCCAGCAGTTACTCTTTCGGTGAAAAACTGTTTTTT
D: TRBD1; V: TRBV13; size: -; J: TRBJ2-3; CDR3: CASSFGVTDRAASDTQYF; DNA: TGTGCCAGCAGCTTTGGGGTAACCGACAGGGCAGCATCGGATACGCAGTATTTT
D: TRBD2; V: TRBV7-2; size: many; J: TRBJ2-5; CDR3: CASSLSTVASGGSRTQYF; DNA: TGTGCCAGCAGCTTAAGTACGGTGGCTAGCGGGGGTTCGCGGACCCAGTACTTC
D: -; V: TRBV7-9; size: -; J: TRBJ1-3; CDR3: CASSPERGIEGNTIYF; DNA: TGTGCCAGCAGCCCAGAGCGGGGTATTGAAGGAAACACCATATATTTT
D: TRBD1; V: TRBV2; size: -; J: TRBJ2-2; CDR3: CASSVTTDRGWETGELFF; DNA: TGTGCCAGCAGTGTGACGACGGACAGGGGCTGGGAGACCGGGGAGCTGTTTTTT
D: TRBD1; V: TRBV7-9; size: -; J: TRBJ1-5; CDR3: CASSFGTGNQPQHF; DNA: TGTGCCAGCAGCTTCGGGACAGGGAATCAGCCCCAGCATTTT
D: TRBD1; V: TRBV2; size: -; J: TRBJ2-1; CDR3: CASRGTQGNEQFF; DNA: TGTGCCAGCAGGGGAACACAGGGGAATGAGCAGTTCTTC
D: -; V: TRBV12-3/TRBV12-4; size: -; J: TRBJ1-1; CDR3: CASSPWNTEAFF; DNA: TGTGCCAGCAGCCCGTGGAACACTGAAGCTTTCTTT
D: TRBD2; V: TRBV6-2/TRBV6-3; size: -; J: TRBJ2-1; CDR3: CASSMKRGSYNEQFF; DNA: TGTGCCAGCAGTATGAAGCGGGGGTCCTACAATGAGCAGTTCTTC
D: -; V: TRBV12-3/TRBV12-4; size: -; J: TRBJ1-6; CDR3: CASRRVLNSPLHF; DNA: TGTGCCAGCCGCCGGGTCCTTAATTCACCCCTCCACTTT
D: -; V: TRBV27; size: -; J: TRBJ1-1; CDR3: CASSLNKEAFF; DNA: TGTGCCAGCAGTTTAAACAAGGAAGCTTTCTTT
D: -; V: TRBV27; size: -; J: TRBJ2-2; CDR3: CASSFYPGELFF; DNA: TGTGCCAGCAGCTTCTACCCCGGGGAGCTGTTTTTT
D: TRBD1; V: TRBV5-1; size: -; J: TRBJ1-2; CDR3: CASSPDRGGSNYGYTF; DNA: TGCGCCAGCAGCCCGGACAGGGGGGGATCAAACTATGGCTACACCTTC
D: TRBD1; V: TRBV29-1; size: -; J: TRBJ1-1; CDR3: CSVPDRVEAFF; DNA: TGCAGCGTTCCGGACAGGGTGGAAGCTTTCTTT
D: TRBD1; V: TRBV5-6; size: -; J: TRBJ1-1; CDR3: CASSLMGQGTNTEAFF; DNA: TGTGCCAGCAGCCTGATGGGACAGGGGACGAACACTGAAGCTTTCTTT
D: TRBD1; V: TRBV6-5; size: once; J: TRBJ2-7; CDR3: CASSRGQASSYEQYF; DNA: TGTGCCAGCAGTCGAGGACAGGCAAGCTCCTACGAGCAGTACTTC
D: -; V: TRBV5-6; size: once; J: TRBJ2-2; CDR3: CASSLEAANTGELFF; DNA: TGTGCCAGCAGCTTGGAGGCGGCGAACACCGGGGAGCTGTTTTTT
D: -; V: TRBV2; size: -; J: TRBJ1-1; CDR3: CASSEGLEAFF; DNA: TGTGCCAGCAGCGAGGGTTTAGAAGCTTTCTTT
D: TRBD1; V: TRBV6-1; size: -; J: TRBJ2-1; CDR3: CASSEILFWTGDSYNEQFF; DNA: TGTGCCAGCAGTGAGATACTTTTTTGGACAGGGGATTCCTACAATGAGCAGTTCTTC
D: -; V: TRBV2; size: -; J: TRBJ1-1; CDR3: CASSEAGRMNTEAFF; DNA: TGTGCCAGCAGTGAGGCGGGACGGATGAACACTGAAGCTTTCTTT
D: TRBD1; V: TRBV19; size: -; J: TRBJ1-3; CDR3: CASSTTGTGNTIYF; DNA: TGTGCCAGTAGTACGACAGGGACTGGAAACACCATATATTTT
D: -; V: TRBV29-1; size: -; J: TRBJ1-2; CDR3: CSVDTGSYGYTF; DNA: TGCAGCGTTGACACAGGGTCCTATGGCTACACCTTC
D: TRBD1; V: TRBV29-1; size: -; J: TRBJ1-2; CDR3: CSARTGYGYTF; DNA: TGCAGCGCTAGGACAGGGTATGGCTACACCTTC
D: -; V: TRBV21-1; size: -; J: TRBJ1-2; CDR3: CASSKTGLGPRGYTF; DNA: TGTGCCAGCAGCAAAACAGGGTTAGGTCCCCGTGGCTACACCTTC
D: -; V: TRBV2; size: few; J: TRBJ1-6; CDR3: CASSQTVNSPLHF; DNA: TGTGCCAGCAGCCAAACGGTTAATTCACCCCTCCACTTT
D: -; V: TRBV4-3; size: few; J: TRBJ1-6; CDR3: CASSQEAGYSSYNSPLHF; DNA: TGCGCCAGCAGCCAAGAGGCGGGGTATAGCTCCTATAATTCACCCCTCCACTTT
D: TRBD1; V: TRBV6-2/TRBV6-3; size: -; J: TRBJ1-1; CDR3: CASSYPGQGNEAFF; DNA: TGTGCCAGCAGTTACCCGGGACAGGGAAATGAAGCTTTCTTT
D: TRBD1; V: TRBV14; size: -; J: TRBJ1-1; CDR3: CASSRTTLTGGFTEAFF; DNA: TGTGCCAGCAGTCGTACAACGTTGACAGGGGGATTCACTGAAGCTTTCTTT
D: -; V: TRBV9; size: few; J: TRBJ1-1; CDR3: CASARGATNTEAFF; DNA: TGTGCCAGCGCCAGGGGAGCAACGAACACTGAAGCTTTCTTT